The clone carrying this TCR beta chain was observed at least ten times. V was pared by 3 bases and J by 0 bases, with 4 bases of the junction left unmatched. This CDR3 contains 16 residues. CDR1 SGHRS and CDR2 YFSETQ come from the germline V gene. The record originates from a study of blood T cells in healthy people across ages. Combining a sample-barcoded 5' primer with a J-beta primer mix, a second PCR ran for roughly 6 to 12 cycles. MiXCR, applied by TCRdb to the 5' RACE reads, yields one record per CDR3 protein. The repertoire has over 700,000 distinct CDR3 sequences, approximately 53% of them found once; the top ten carry around 41%.

Sequenced: blood. This TCR was recovered from a man older than 75 in good health. V is TRBV5-1 and J is TRBJ2-1; 9 nucleotides match TRBD1. DNA for the CDR3: TGCGCCAGCAGCTCGACGGACAGGGGCTCCTACAATGAGCAGTTCTTC. Translation: CASSSTDRGSYNEQFF.